A single sample is the source of the 3 T cell receptor beta chains below, sequenced in a study of Ad26.COV2.S vaccination and SARS-CoV-2 variants. Treatment meaning: some 20 received Ad26.COV2.S at low or high dose, single or two shots; about five received placebo; per-sample allocation not given. Day 63 after the first vaccine or placebo injection was the time point for sampling. The table came from immunoSEQ multiplex PCR; TCRdb's copy has only in-frame clones and leaves some out. The sample has roughly 400,000 clones; over 75% are singletons. The source material was peripheral blood, sampled in a trial of Ad26.COV2.S vaccine versus placebo. The receptors stem from a person between 18 and 59 years old who received the Ad26.COV2.S COVID-19 vaccine or a placebo.

This clone was seen once. The chain has TRBV6-2 or TRBV6-3 and TRBJ2-5, with 7 bases that match TRBD2. The V segment lost 5 bases and the J segment 3 bases; nucleotides outside the gene matches: 3. Per germline, CDR1 MNHEY and CDR2 SVGEGT. The CDR3 has 13 amino acids. The CDR3 here is CASSRTSEETQYF. CDR3 bases: TGTGCCAGCAGTAGGACTAGTGAAGAGACCCAGTACTTC.

The chain employs TRBV30 and TRBJ1-5; D remains ambiguous. This CDR3 is built from 12 residues. The V end lost 3 bases, the J end lost 2 bases, and 5 bases lay between the germline ends. Per the germline V gene, CDR1 is GTSNPN and CDR2 is SVGIG (reference sequence). The CDR3 protein is CAWSRRNQPQHF. The CDR3 nucleotides read TGTGCCTGGAGCAGGCGCAATCAGCCCCAGCATTTT.

The rearrangement uses TRBV10-3 and TRBJ2-1, with 7 bases lining up with TRBD1. Per germline, CDR1 ENHRY and CDR2 SYGVKD. The CDR3 loop spans 13 amino acids. The V segment lost 7 bases and the J segment 10 bases; nucleotides outside the gene matches: 10. The CDR3 sequence is CAINPTGTGEQFF. The DNA for the CDR3 is TGTGCCATCAACCCGACAGGGACGGGAGAGCAGTTCTTC.